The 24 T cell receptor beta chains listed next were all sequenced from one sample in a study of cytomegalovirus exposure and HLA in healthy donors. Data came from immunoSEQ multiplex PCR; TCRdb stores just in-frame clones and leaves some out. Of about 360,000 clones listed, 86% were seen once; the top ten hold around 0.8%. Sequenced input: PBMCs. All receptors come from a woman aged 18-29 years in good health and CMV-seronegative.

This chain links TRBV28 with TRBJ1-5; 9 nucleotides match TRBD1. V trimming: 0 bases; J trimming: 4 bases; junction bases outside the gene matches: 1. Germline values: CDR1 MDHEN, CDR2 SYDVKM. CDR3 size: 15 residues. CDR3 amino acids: CASSLWGQGNQPQHF. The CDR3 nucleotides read TGTGCCAGCAGTTTATGGGGACAGGGTAATCAGCCCCAGCATTTT.

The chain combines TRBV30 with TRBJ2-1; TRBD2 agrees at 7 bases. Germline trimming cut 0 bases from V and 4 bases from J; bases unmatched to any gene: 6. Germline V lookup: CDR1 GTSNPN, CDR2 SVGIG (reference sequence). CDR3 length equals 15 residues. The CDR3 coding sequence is TGTGCCTGGAGTGTAGCGCCTAGCGGATACAATGAGCAGTTCTTC. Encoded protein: CAWSVAPSGYNEQFF.

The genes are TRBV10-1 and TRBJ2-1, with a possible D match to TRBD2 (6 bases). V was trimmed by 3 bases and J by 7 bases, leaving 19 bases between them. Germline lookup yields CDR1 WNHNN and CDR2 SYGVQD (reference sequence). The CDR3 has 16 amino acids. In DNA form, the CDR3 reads TGCGCCAGCAGTGACTTCGGGACCCCCGGAGGGAATGAGCAGTTCTTC. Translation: CASSDFGTPGGNEQFF.

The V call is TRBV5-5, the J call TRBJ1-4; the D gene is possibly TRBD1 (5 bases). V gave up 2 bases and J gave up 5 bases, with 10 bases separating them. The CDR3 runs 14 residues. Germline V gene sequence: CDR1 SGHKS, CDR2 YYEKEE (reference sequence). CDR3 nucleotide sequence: TGTGCCAGCAGCTTCGGGGGACCGAATGAAAAACTGTTTTTT. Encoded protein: CASSFGGPNEKLFF. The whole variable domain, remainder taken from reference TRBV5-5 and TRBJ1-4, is DAGVTQSPTHLIKTRGQQVTLRCSPISGHKSVSWYQQVLGQGPQFIFQYYEKEERGRGNFPDRFSARQFPNYSSELNVNALLLGDSALYLCASSFGGPNEKLFFGSGTQLSVL.

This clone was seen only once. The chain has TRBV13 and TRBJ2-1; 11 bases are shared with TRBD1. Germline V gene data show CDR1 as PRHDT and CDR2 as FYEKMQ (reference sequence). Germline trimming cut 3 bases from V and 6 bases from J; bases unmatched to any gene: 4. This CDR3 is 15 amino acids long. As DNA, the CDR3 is TGTGCCAGCAGCTTTGCCGGGACAGGGGGCAATGAGCAGTTCTTC. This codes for CASSFAGTGGNEQFF.

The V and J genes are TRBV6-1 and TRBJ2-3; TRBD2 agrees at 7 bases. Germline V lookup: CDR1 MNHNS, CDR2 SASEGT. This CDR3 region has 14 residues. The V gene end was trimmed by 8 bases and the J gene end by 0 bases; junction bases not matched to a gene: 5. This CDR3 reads CASRAGFSTDTQYF. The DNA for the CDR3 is TGTGCCAGCCGAGCGGGGTTTAGCACAGATACGCAGTATTTT.

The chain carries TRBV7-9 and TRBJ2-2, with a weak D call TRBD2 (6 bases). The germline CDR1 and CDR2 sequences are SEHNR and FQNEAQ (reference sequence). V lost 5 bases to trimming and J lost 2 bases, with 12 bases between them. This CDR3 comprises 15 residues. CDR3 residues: CASSPGSENTGELFF. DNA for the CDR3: TGTGCCAGCAGCCCCGGGAGCGAAAACACCGGGGAGCTGTTTTTT.

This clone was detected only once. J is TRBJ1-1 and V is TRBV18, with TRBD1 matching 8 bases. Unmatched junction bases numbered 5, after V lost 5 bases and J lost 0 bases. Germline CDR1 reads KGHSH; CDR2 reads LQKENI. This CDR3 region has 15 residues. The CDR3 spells CASSGQGVMNTEAFF. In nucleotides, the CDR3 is TGTGCCAGCTCAGGACAGGGAGTCATGAACACTGAAGCTTTCTTT.

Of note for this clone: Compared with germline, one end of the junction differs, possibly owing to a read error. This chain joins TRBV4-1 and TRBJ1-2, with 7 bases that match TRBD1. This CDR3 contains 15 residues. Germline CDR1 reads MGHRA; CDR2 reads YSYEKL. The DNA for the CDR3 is TGCGCCAGCAGCCAAGAACATACCGGGACAGACTTTCTCCACTTC. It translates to CASSQEHTGTDFLHF.

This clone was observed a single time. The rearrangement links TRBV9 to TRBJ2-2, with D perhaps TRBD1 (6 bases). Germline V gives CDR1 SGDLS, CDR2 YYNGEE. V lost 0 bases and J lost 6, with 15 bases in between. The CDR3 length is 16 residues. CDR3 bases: TGTGCCAGCAGCGTAGATCCCGCACCAGGGGCCGGGGAGCTGTTTTTT. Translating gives CASSVDPAPGAGELFF.

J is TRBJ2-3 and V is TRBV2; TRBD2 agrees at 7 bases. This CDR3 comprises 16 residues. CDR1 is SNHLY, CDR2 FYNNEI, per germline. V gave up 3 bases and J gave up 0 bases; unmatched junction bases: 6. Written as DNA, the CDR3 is TGTGCCAGCAGTGAGGGGGGGGACTCCAGCACAGATACGCAGTATTTT. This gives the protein CASSEGGDSSTDTQYF.

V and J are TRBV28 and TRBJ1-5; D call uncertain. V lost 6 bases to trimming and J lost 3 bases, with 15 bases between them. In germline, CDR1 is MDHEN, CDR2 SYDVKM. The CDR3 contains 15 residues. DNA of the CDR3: TGTGCCAGCAGCCCAGGTGGAGGGTTCAATCAGCCCCAGCATTTT. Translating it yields CASSPGGGFNQPQHF.

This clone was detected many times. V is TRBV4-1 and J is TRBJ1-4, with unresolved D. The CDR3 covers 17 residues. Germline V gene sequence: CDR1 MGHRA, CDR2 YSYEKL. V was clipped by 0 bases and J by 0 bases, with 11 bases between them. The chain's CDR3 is CASSQESGWATNEKLFF. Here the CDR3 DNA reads TGCGCCAGCAGCCAAGAGAGCGGATGGGCAACTAATGAAAAACTGTTTTTT.

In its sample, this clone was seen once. The CDR3 spells CASKDLSYEQYF. In DNA, the CDR3 is TGTGCCAGCAAGGACTTATCCTACGAGCAGTACTTC. V gene TRBV28 combines with J gene TRBJ2-7; the D gene is possibly TRBD2 (5 bases). From germline, CDR1 is MDHEN and CDR2 SYDVKM. CDR3 length equals 12 residues. The germline V and J ends were trimmed by 7 bases and 1 base, with 8 bases remaining between them.

This chain's CDR3 is CASSEAWGGPRSGNTIYF. The CDR3 DNA reads TGTGCCAGCAGTGAAGCGTGGGGGGGTCCTCGCTCTGGAAACACCATATATTTT. The chain recombines TRBV6-1 with TRBJ1-3; D possibly corresponds to TRBD1 (5 bases). The germline V and J ends were trimmed by 0 bases and 0 bases, with 15 bases remaining between them. Germline V lookup: CDR1 MNHNS, CDR2 SASEGT. This CDR3 comprises 18 residues.

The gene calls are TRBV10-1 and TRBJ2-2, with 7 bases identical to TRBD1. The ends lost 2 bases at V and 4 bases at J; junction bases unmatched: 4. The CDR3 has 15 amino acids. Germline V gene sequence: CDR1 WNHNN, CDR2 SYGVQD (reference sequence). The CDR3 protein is CASSETGVGTGELFF. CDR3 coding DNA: TGCGCCAGCAGTGAGACAGGGGTGGGCACCGGGGAGCTGTTTTTT.

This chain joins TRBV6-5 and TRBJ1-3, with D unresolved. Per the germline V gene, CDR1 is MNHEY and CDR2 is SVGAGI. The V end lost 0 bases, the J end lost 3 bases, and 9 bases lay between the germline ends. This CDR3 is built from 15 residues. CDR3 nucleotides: TGTGCCAGCAGTTACTCGATCGGGATTGGAAACACCATATATTTT. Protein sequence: CASSYSIGIGNTIYF.

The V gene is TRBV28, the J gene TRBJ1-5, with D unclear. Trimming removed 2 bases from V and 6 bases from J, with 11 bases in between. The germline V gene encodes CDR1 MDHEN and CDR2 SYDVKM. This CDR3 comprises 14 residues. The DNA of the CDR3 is TGTGCCAGCAGTTTAGGGCAGTACAGTCAGCCCCAGCATTTT. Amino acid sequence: CASSLGQYSQPQHF.

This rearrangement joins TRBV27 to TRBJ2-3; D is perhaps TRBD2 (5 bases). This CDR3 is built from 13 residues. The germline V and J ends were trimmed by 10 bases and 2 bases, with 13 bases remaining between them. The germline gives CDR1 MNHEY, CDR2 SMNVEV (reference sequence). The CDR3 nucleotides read TGTGCCATCGGAGGAGGTTACACAGATACGCAGTATTTT. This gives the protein CAIGGGYTDTQYF.

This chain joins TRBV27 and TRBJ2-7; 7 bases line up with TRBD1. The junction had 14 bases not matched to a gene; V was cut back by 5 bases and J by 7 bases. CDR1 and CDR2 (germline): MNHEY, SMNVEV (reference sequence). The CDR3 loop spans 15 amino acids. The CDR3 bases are TGTGCCAGCAGTGCGCTACAGGGGTTCCAGGGAGAGCAGTACTTC. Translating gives CASSALQGFQGEQYF.

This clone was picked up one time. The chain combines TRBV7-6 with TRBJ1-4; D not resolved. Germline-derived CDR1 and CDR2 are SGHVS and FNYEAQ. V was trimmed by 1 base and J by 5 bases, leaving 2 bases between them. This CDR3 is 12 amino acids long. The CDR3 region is CASSLVNEKLFF. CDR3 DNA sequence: TGTGCCAGCAGCTTAGTAAATGAAAAACTGTTTTTT.

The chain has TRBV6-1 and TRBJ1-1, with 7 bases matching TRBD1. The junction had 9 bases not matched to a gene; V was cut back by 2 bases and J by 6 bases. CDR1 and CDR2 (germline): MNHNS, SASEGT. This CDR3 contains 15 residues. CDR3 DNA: TGTGCCAGCAGTGAAATAGGACAGGATTTACCTGAAGCTTTCTTT. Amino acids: CASSEIGQDLPEAFF.

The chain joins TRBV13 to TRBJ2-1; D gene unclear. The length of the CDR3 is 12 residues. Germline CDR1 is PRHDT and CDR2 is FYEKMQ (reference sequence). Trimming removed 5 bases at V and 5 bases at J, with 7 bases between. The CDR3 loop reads CASSLTDNEQFF. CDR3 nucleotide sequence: TGTGCCAGCAGCCTCACAGACAATGAGCAGTTCTTC.

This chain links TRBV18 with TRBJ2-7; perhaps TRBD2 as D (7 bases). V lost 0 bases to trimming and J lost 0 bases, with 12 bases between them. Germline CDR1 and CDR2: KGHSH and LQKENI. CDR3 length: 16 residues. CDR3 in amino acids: CASSPPRGGASYEQYF. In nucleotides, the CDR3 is TGTGCCAGCTCACCACCGAGGGGGGGGGCCTCCTACGAGCAGTACTTC.